This T cell receptor beta chain was sequenced during a study of cytomegalovirus exposure and HLA in healthy donors. Whole-study findings and limits: Using the classifier, cytomegalovirus status was reportedly diagnosed with high specificity and sensitivity.

Donors had nominal health at sampling but likely had unrecorded immune exposures. As regards this clone: Its antigen is not known.

The germline CDR1 and CDR2 sequences are LNHNV and YYDKDF (reference sequence). CDR3 size: 15 residues. V was shortened by 0 bases and J by 7 bases, with 15 bases between the two germline ends. Amplification used 60 Vbeta primers and 13 Jbeta primers. The data were produced by immunoSEQ multiplex PCR, yet TCRdb's version contains in-frame clones alone and is incomplete. The sample has 100,000 to 120,000 clones, about 80% seen once. J is TRBJ1-2 and V is TRBV15; TRBD1 is a possible D gene (6 bases). The sample consisted of PBMCs. The sequence derives from a woman aged 25 to 39 in good health and CMV-seropositive. CDR3 loop: CATSRDPGAGGGYTF. The CDR3 nucleotides are TGTGCCACCAGCAGAGATCCAGGGGCGGGTGGTGGCTACACCTTC. Filled out from reference TRBV15 and TRBJ1-2, the complete variable domain reads DAMVIQNPRYQVTQFGKPVTLSCSQTLNHNVMYWYQQKSSQAPKLLFHYYDKDFNNEADTPDNFQSRRPNTSFCFLDIRSPGLGDTAMYLCATSRDPGAGGGYTFGSGTRLTVV.